Sequencing of this T cell receptor (beta chain) was carried out in a study of chemoradiotherapy in HPV16-positive cancers. Study results and caveats: For HPV16-positive patients, expanding HPV-responsive T cells associated with longer recurrence-free survival.

As concerns this clone: The antigen is not known.

Only in-frame clones appear in the TCRdb table, and some are missing; sequencing was by immunoSEQ multiplex PCR. This sample yields more than 5,000 clones, of which around nine tenths are seen a single time; approximately 2% belongs to the top ten. CDR1 and CDR2 (germline): SGHTA, FQGTGA. The CDR3 extends over 13 amino acids. V was shortened by 4 bases and J by 8 bases, with 14 bases between the two germline ends. This sequence joins TRBV7-3 and TRBJ1-2, with no clear D. Material: blood, obtained from a patient who underwent chemoradiotherapy. The TCR originated in a human donor with HPV-associated anogenital cancer. The DNA for the CDR3 is TGTGCCAGCAGCTCCGACGGTGGAAGGGGCTACACCTTC. Residues: CASSSDGGRGYTF.